What follows describes a single T cell receptor (beta chain). TCR beta from blood CD8+ and CD4+ T cells was sequenced. Random hexamers primed reverse transcription of roughly 0.5 to 1 ug RNA. Via MiXCR, TCRdb re-called the immunoSEQ multiplex PCR reads, giving one row per CDR3 protein. The table records around 270,000 distinct CDR3 sequences, 70% to 90% of them present only once. J lost 3 bases, V lost 5 bases, and 7 bases had no gene match. There are 15 residues in the CDR3. The germline CDR1 and CDR2 sequences are MNHEY and SMNVEV (reference sequence). The sample is drawn from a study of CD8 T cells in Susac syndrome.

The sequence was obtained from a human donor with multiple sclerosis. The V gene is TRBV27, the J gene TRBJ2-7, with TRBD2 matching over 10 bases. The material sequenced was CD8+ T cells from PBMCs. The CDR3 is CASSIAGLADYEQYF. The CDR3 bases are TGTGCCAGCAGTATCGCCGGACTAGCGGACTACGAGCAGTACTTC.